Following are 18 T cell receptor beta chains from one sample sequenced in a study of blood T cell repertoires in COVID-19. Clones were read by immunoSEQ multiplex PCR, and TCRdb kept only the in-frame ones, dropping some. The sample has 200,000 to 250,000 clones; about 84% are singletons. The specimen was PBMCs or T cells enriched from blood (not recorded which). The receptors originated from a woman aged 40 to 49 with acute COVID-19.

The chain combines TRBV4-1 with TRBJ2-5; D unclear. Germline values: CDR1 MGHRA, CDR2 YSYEKL. The V end lost 0 bases, the J end lost 7 bases, and 9 bases lay between the germline ends. This CDR3 is 13 amino acids long. CDR3 nucleotides: TGCGCCAGCAGCCAAGATCAACTAAGGACCCAGTACTTC. Its protein product is CASSQDQLRTQYF.

V gene TRBV28 combines with J gene TRBJ2-3; D unresolved. The CDR3 has 16 amino acids. Trimming took 7 bases from V and 0 from J, leaving 17 bases between them. CDR1 MDHEN and CDR2 SYDVKM come from the germline V gene. The CDR3 DNA reads TGTGCCAGCATCCCGCCGGTTAGCCTCAGCACAGATACGCAGTATTTT. Amino acid sequence: CASIPPVSLSTDTQYF. Using reference TRBV28 and TRBJ2-3 for the parts outside the CDR3, the full variable domain is DVKVTQSSRYLVKRTGEKVFLECVQDMDHENMFWYRQDPGLGLRLIYFSYDVKMKEKGDIPEGYSVSREKKERFSLILESASTNQTSMYLCASIPPVSLSTDTQYFGPGTRLTVL.

This chain connects TRBV5-1 to TRBJ2-1; the match to TRBD1 covers 8 bases. With V trimmed by 4 bases and J by 2 bases, 8 bases remained unmatched. Germline V gene data show CDR1 as SGHRS and CDR2 as YFSETQ. The CDR3 totals 16 residues. Here the CDR3 DNA reads TGCGCCAGCAGCCCCCGACAGGGGCAGACCTACAATGAGCAGTTCTTC. It codes for CASSPRQGQTYNEQFF.

This chain's CDR3 is CASRRTGRSDEQFF. The CDR3 DNA sequence: TGTGCCAGTAGAAGGACAGGCAGGTCAGATGAGCAGTTCTTC. The chain employs TRBV19 and TRBJ2-1; the match to TRBD1 covers 7 bases. Germline CDR1 LNHDA, CDR2 SQIVND (reference sequence). V shed 6 bases and J 8 bases; nucleotides not matched to a gene: 10. The CDR3 extends over 14 amino acids. Full variable domain (rest looked up from reference TRBV19 and TRBJ2-1): DGGITQSPKYLFRKEGQNVTLSCEQNLNHDAMYWYRQDPGQGLRLIYYSQIVNDFQKGDIAEGYSVSREKKESFPLTVTSAQKNPTAFYLCASRRTGRSDEQFFGPGTRLTVL.

The rearrangement joins TRBV14 to TRBJ2-1, with D perhaps matching TRBD2 (6 bases). The germline V gene encodes CDR1 SGHDN and CDR2 FVKESK. The V end lost 2 bases, the J end lost 0 bases, and 14 bases lay between the germline ends. This CDR3 region has 17 residues. The CDR3 region is CASSQLTEAGSYNEQFF. As DNA, the CDR3 is TGTGCCAGCAGCCAATTAACGGAAGCGGGCTCCTACAATGAGCAGTTCTTC.

This chain uses TRBV7-2 with TRBJ1-5, with D possibly matching TRBD1 (5 bases). The CDR3 has 16 residues. CDR1 is SGHTA, CDR2 FQGNSA, per germline. V lost 4 bases to trimming and J lost 7 bases, with 20 bases between them. CDR3 coding DNA: TGTGCCAGCAGCTCCGTTGTAGGGGCGGTGAGGCAGCCCCAGCATTTT. Residues: CASSSVVGAVRQPQHF.

The rearrangement uses TRBV5-1 and TRBJ1-5, with 12 bases fitting TRBD1. V gave up 0 bases and J gave up 6 bases; unmatched junction bases: 10. This CDR3 has 18 residues. Germline V gene sequence: CDR1 SGHRS, CDR2 YFSETQ. The CDR3 loop is CASSLGPPGQGAGQPQHF. In DNA form, the CDR3 reads TGCGCCAGCAGCTTGGGACCCCCGGGACAGGGGGCGGGTCAGCCCCAGCATTTT.

This sequence joins TRBV4-2 and TRBJ1-6; maybe TRBD1 (5 bases). Germline CDR1 LGHNA, CDR2 YNFKEQ. The CDR3 runs to 15 residues. The V end lost 1 base, the J end lost 8 bases, and 12 bases lay between the germline ends. Written as DNA, the CDR3 is TGTGCCAGCAGCCAAGCCCCCGAAGGGGATTCACCCCTCCACTTT. It specifies CASSQAPEGDSPLHF.

The rearrangement joins TRBV3-1 (or the pseudogene TRBV3-2) to TRBJ2-7; TRBD2 is a possible D gene (5 bases). CDR1 is LGHDT, CDR2 YNNKEL, per germline (reference sequence). V was clipped by 1 base and J by 2 bases, with 9 bases between them. The length of the CDR3 is 14 residues. In nucleotides, the CDR3 is TGTGCCAGCAGCCAAGCCGAGGGCCCCTACGAGCAGTACTTC. Residues: CASSQAEGPYEQYF.

This chain uses TRBV18 with TRBJ2-6, with a possible D match to TRBD2 (6 bases). Trimming cost V 0 bases and J 1 base, with 22 bases left between them. In germline, CDR1 is KGHSH, CDR2 LQKENI. This CDR3 contains 21 residues. CDR3 sequence reads: CASSPPNAMSWGRSGANVLTF. CDR3 coding DNA: TGTGCCAGCTCACCACCGAACGCAATGTCCTGGGGGAGGTCTGGGGCCAACGTCCTGACTTTC.

This rearrangement joins TRBV7-6 to TRBJ2-5, with 7 positions matching TRBD1. The CDR3 totals 17 residues. J gave up 4 bases and V 5 bases, and 16 bases lay outside the gene matches. Germline values: CDR1 SGHVS, CDR2 FNYEAQ. Here the CDR3 reads CASSTGTAMKLIETQYF. Here the CDR3 DNA reads TGTGCCAGCAGCACCGGGACAGCTATGAAACTGATAGAGACCCAGTACTTC.

The chain has TRBV29-1 and TRBJ2-1; TRBD1 matches 9 bases. J was trimmed by 3 bases and V by 6 bases; bases with no gene match: 3. The CDR3 has 13 residues. Germline values: CDR1 SQVTM, CDR2 ANQGSEA. The DNA for the CDR3 is TGCAGCGTGCGGACAGGGGACTACAATGAGCAGTTCTTC. Its translation is CSVRTGDYNEQFF.

The rearrangement links TRBV6-5 to TRBJ1-4, with TRBD1 as a possible D gene (6 bases). The V gene lost 1 base and the J gene lost 8 bases, with 14 bases spanning the gap. This CDR3 has 15 amino acids. From germline, CDR1 is MNHEY and CDR2 SVGAGI. The CDR3 DNA reads as TGTGCCAGCAGTTACTGGGAGGGGGGCAAGGAAAAACTGTTTTTT. It translates to CASSYWEGGKEKLFF.

The rearrangement links TRBV12-3 or TRBV12-4 to TRBJ2-7, with D unresolved. The V end was cut by 8 bases, the J end by 7 bases, with 12 bases between. This CDR3 has 11 amino acids. The DNA of the CDR3 is TGTGCCAGCCGATGGCTTGATGAGCAGTACTTC. This gives the protein CASRWLDEQYF.

The rearrangement uses TRBV7-9 and TRBJ1-5; 7 positions agree with TRBD1. This CDR3 has 15 amino acids. From germline, CDR1 is SEHNR and CDR2 FQNEAQ (reference sequence). V was clipped by 4 bases and J by 4 bases; unmatched bases: 7. As DNA, the CDR3 is TGTGCCAGCAGCTCGGGACAGATGGGGAATCAGCCCCAGCATTTT. Translated: CASSSGQMGNQPQHF.

The J gene is TRBJ2-7, the V gene TRBV6-5; tentatively, D is TRBD1 (6 bases). There are 14 residues in the CDR3. CDR1 and CDR2 from the germline V gene are MNHEY and SVGAGI. Trimming took off 2 bases at V and 3 bases at J, with 11 bases between the two ends. CDR3 DNA: TGTGCCAGCAGTTACACGCAGGGGATCTACGAGCAGTACTTC. It codes for CASSYTQGIYEQYF.

The chain recombines TRBV27 with TRBJ1-6; tentatively, D is TRBD1 (5 bases). V lost 1 base and J lost 5, with 18 bases in between. The CDR3 totals 18 residues. Germline V CDR1 and CDR2: MNHEY, SMNVEV (reference sequence). CDR3 protein: CASSLYRHAGRDNSPLHF. CDR3 nucleotide sequence: TGTGCCAGCAGTTTATATCGTCATGCGGGACGGGATAATTCACCCCTCCACTTT.

This clone was picked up one time. CDR3 protein: CASIGGLAGLRPFEQYF. CDR3 nucleotide sequence: TGTGCCAGCATAGGGGGATTAGCGGGTCTTCGCCCCTTCGAGCAGTACTTC. The rearrangement uses TRBV28 and TRBJ2-7; maybe TRBD2 (7 bases). The V gene's germline CDR1 is MDHEN and CDR2 SYDVKM. The CDR3 runs to 17 residues. V gave up 7 bases and J gave up 6 bases, with 28 bases separating them.